Listed below are T cell receptor beta chains from one sample, sequenced in a study of breast tumors, draining lymph nodes, adjacent tissues. One entry per CDR3 protein, called by TCRdb with MiXCR from the multiplex PCR reads. This table holds fewer than 200,000 distinct CDR3 sequences, about 33% found once. Sequencing was carried out using axillary lymph node tissue. The source of these receptors is a female donor with breast cancer. Some clones in this sample may be carry-over from other donors' samples. Each CDR3 is given with its conserved first and last residue. A D gene is named only where the DNA matches it firmly. Size tells how often a clone was seen (once, few, many) or the class of an expanded clone, and some rows leave it out.

j_call v_call d_call clone_size cdr3_aa cdr3_nt
TRBJ1-5 TRBV28 NA few CASSLVLAVGNQPQHF TGTGCCAGCAGTTTAGTGCTAGCAGTCGGGAATCAGCCCCAGCATTTT
TRBJ1-4 TRBV20-1 TRBD1 NA CSARGQGVETLFF TGCAGTGCTAGAGGGCAGGGGGTTGAAACACTGTTTTTC
TRBJ1-5 TRBV30 TRBD1 many CAWRVTGPQGQPQHF TGTGCCTGGAGAGTGACAGGGCCCCAAGGACAGCCCCAGCATTTT
TRBJ2-1 TRBV11-2 TRBD2 many CASSVLAGGPREQFF TGTGCCAGCAGCGTTCTAGCGGGAGGGCCTAGGGAGCAGTTCTTC
TRBJ2-7 TRBV18 TRBD2 many CASSHPTSGGRDEQYF TGTGCCAGCTCACATCCGACTAGCGGGGGAAGGGACGAGCAGTACTTC
TRBJ2-7 TRBV7-3 TRBD2 many CASSVLAGLSYEQYF TGTGCCAGCAGCGTCCTCGCGGGACTATCCTACGAGCAGTACTTC
TRBJ2-5 TRBV6-2/TRBV6-3 NA many CASSYSRVAGTPYQETQYF TGTGCCAGCAGTTACTCGAGGGTTGCGGGGACACCGTACCAAGAGACCCAGTACTTC
TRBJ2-2 TRBV7-9 TRBD2 NA CASSSSGTRAAGELFF TGTGCCAGCAGCTCTAGCGGGACGAGGGCCGCCGGGGAGCTGTTTTTT
TRBJ2-1 TRBV7-9 NA many CASSLGHGTYNEQFF TGTGCCAGCAGCTTAGGTCACGGCACCTACAATGAGCAGTTCTTC
TRBJ2-7 TRBV6-1 TRBD1 few CASSELVGGGYEQYF TGTGCCAGCAGTGAATTGGTAGGGGGCGGGTACGAGCAGTACTTC
TRBJ2-2 TRBV27 NA NA CASSAWVGELFF TGTGCCAGCAGTGCATGGGTCGGGGAGCTGTTTTTT
TRBJ1-1 TRBV20-1 TRBD1 few CSAPGGSGNTEAFF TGCAGTGCTCCAGGGGGATCGGGGAACACTGAAGCTTTCTTT
TRBJ2-2 TRBV7-3 TRBD2 many CASSSRGISGGSDTGELFF TGTGCCAGCAGCTCTCGGGGGATTAGCGGGGGGTCAGACACCGGGGAGCTGTTTTTT
TRBJ2-7 TRBV6-6 TRBD1 many CASRAGTGAYEQYF TGTGCCAGCAGGGCCGGGACAGGGGCCTACGAGCAGTACTTC
TRBJ1-5 TRBV19 NA many CASRPALGGGQPQHF TGTGCCAGTAGACCTGCCTTAGGGGGAGGGCAGCCCCAGCATTTT
TRBJ1-5 TRBV10-3 TRBD1 NA CAITPSRDRGRTHGNQPQHF TGTGCCATCACCCCGAGCAGGGACAGGGGGCGGACACATGGCAATCAGCCCCAGCATTTT
TRBJ1-6 TRBV27 NA NA CASRWVSRGNSPLHF TGTGCCAGCAGATGGGTTAGTAGGGGAAATTCACCCCTCCACTTT
TRBJ1-5 TRBV13 NA NA CASSQHLREGQPQHF TGTGCCAGCAGCCAACACCTACGGGAGGGGCAGCCCCAGCATTTT